The 18 T cell receptor beta chains listed next were all sequenced from one sample in a study of T-cell reconstitution after alpha-beta-depleted transplantation in children. A library of TCRbeta sequences, prepared with unique molecular identifiers, was generated. One entry per CDR3 protein results from TCRdb running MiXCR on the PCR reads. The sample lists fewer than 350,000 distinct CDR3 sequences, roughly 12% occurring once. The sequencing used peripheral blood, collected 180 days after TCRalphabeta/CD19-depleted stem cell transplant. The receptor set was obtained from a male patient under 10 years old who had a stem cell transplant for chronic granulomatous disease, so the T cells may come from the graft donor.

There are many counts of this clonotype. The genes are TRBV29-1 and TRBJ2-1; 8 nucleotides align to TRBD2. The CDR3 contains 11 residues. The V gene's germline CDR1 is SQVTM and CDR2 ANQGSEA. The J segment lost 10 bases and the V segment lost 7 bases, leaving 6 bases of the junction unmatched. CDR3 residues: CSGGEREEQFF. The CDR3 DNA follows: TGCAGCGGGGGAGAGCGGGAGGAGCAGTTCTTC.

By sample fraction, this clonotype is medium-sized (0.01 to 0.1%). The gene calls are TRBV20-1 and TRBJ2-1, with a possible D match to TRBD2 (6 bases). The CDR3 length is 16 residues. Deletions cut 0 bases from V and 6 bases from J, with 18 bases between. Germline V lookup: CDR1 DFQATT, CDR2 SNEGSKA (reference sequence). CDR3 DNA sequence: TGCAGTGCTAGAGATGGTAACCGGAGGGCCGGCAATGAGCAGTTCTTC. Translated, it gives CSARDGNRRAGNEQFF.

There are many counts of this clonotype. V is TRBV7-9 and J is TRBJ1-3; D possibly corresponds to TRBD1 (5 bases). V dropped 2 bases and J dropped 4 bases, with 9 bases sitting between them. This CDR3 contains 14 residues. Per germline, CDR1 SEHNR and CDR2 FQNEAQ (reference sequence). The CDR3 protein is CASSLSYRGNTIYF. DNA of the CDR3: TGTGCCAGCAGCTTAAGCTACAGGGGAAACACCATATATTTT.

This clonotype was recorded many times. This rearrangement joins TRBV6-5 to TRBJ2-3; 11 positions match TRBD2. CDR3 length: 17 amino acids. V gave up 2 bases and J gave up 3 bases; unmatched junction bases: 7. Germline V gene data show CDR1 as MNHEY and CDR2 as SVGAGI. The CDR3 DNA sequence: TGTGCCAGCAGTTACCGAAAACTAGCGGGAGTGACAGATACGCAGTATTTT. It translates to CASSYRKLAGVTDTQYF.

There are many counts of this clonotype. The V and J genes are TRBV20-1 and TRBJ2-1; 8 bases match TRBD2. In germline, CDR1 is DFQATT, CDR2 SNEGSKA (reference sequence). V dropped 6 bases and J dropped 7; count of bases not matched to a gene: 11. The CDR3 contains 14 residues. CDR3 DNA sequence: TGCAGTGCCCTTACTAGCGGTAAGGGGAATGAGCAGTTCTTC. Translated, it gives CSALTSGKGNEQFF.

Only a few counts were recorded for this clonotype. J is TRBJ2-1 and V is TRBV2; 7 bases agree with TRBD1. Trimming took 5 bases from V and 13 from J; bases not matched to a gene: 8. CDR1 SNHLY and CDR2 FYNNEI come from the germline V gene. This CDR3 comprises 12 residues. CDR3 sequence reads: CASSTEGTAQFF. The CDR3 DNA reads TGTGCCAGCAGTACAGAAGGGACAGCACAGTTCTTC.

This clonotype showed up many times. The chain links TRBV10-3 to TRBJ2-2; possibly TRBD1 or TRBD2 for D (5 bases each). Trimming took off 2 bases at V and 0 bases at J, with 13 bases between the two ends. Germline CDR1 and CDR2: ENHRY and SYGVKD. CDR3 length: 17 amino acids. As DNA, the CDR3 is TGTGCCATCAGTGAGGACAGAGGGTTCTCGAACACCGGGGAGCTGTTTTTT. It codes for CAISEDRGFSNTGELFF.

At least ten counts were recorded for this clonotype. The rearrangement links TRBV20-1 to TRBJ2-1, with 13 nucleotides matching TRBD2. The CDR3 sequence is 14 residues long. V was pared by 6 bases and J by 8 bases, with 7 bases of the junction left unmatched. CDR1 and CDR2 (germline): DFQATT, SNEGSKA (reference sequence). CDR3 amino acids: CSAERTSGSYEQFF. CDR3 DNA: TGCAGTGCGGAAAGGACTAGCGGGAGTTATGAGCAGTTCTTC.

This clonotype occurred many times. CDR3 amino acids: CASSLVTGALTEAFF. The CDR3 region has the DNA TGTGCCAGCAGTTTAGTCACAGGGGCGCTCACTGAAGCTTTCTTT. The chain joins TRBV12-3 or TRBV12-4 to TRBJ1-1, with 7 nucleotides matching TRBD1. The CDR3 sequence is 15 residues long. V trimming: 1 base; J trimming: 4 bases; junction bases outside the gene matches: 6.

The chain couples TRBV20-1 to TRBJ2-1; D unclear. V was cut by 1 base and J by 8 bases, with 6 bases left in between. The CDR3 sequence is 11 residues long. Germline values: CDR1 DFQATT, CDR2 SNEGSKA (reference sequence). CDR3 DNA: TGCAGTGCTAGAGGAGTCGATGAGCAGTTCTTC. Amino acids: CSARGVDEQFF.

This clonotype was recorded at least ten times. The chain combines TRBV20-1 with TRBJ2-5; D is ambiguous. V shed 2 bases and J shed 5 bases, with 9 bases lying between them. This CDR3 region has 12 residues. Germline CDR1 reads DFQATT; CDR2 reads SNEGSKA (reference sequence). CDR3 loop: CSARWLVETQYF. The CDR3 nucleotides are TGCAGTGCTAGATGGCTAGTCGAGACCCAGTACTTC.

This clonotype was observed at least ten times. V is TRBV30 and J is TRBJ2-3; D possibly corresponds to TRBD1 (6 bases). The V end lost 6 bases, the J end lost 11 bases, and 15 bases lay between the germline ends. The germline gives CDR1 GTSNPN, CDR2 SVGIG (reference sequence). The length of the CDR3 is 11 residues. The chain's CDR3 is CACRGHLGQYF. For the CDR3, the DNA is TGTGCCTGCCGGGGACATTTGGGGCAGTATTTT.

This clonotype was seen many times. This sequence joins TRBV6-1 and TRBJ2-1; TRBD2 matches 13 bases. V lost 7 bases and J lost 3; bases outside the gene matches: 3. CDR1 is MNHNS and CDR2 is SASEGT in the germline V gene. The CDR3 has 15 amino acids. CDR3 region: CASTRTSGGYNEQFF. The CDR3 DNA reads TGTGCCAGCACCCGGACTAGCGGGGGCTACAATGAGCAGTTCTTC.

This clonotype was counted at least ten times. The V gene is TRBV9, the J gene TRBJ1-1, with D tentatively TRBD1 (5 bases). Germline values: CDR1 SGDLS, CDR2 YYNGEE. This CDR3 is built from 13 residues. Trimming took off 0 bases at V and 8 bases at J, with 11 bases between the two ends. CDR3 in DNA: TGTGCCAGCAGCGTAGGATGGGCAGGGGAAGCTTTCTTT. Translating it yields CASSVGWAGEAFF.

The sample holds many counts of this clonotype. J is TRBJ2-2 and V is TRBV18; D may be TRBD1 (6 bases). Trimming removed 8 bases at V and 0 bases at J, with 10 bases between. The CDR3 is made up of 14 amino acids. Germline loops: CDR1 KGHSH, CDR2 LQKENI. CDR3 sequence (DNA): TGTGCCAGCCTAGGGACAACGAACACCGGGGAGCTGTTTTTT. Translation: CASLGTTNTGELFF.

This clonotype came up many times. The V call is TRBV20-1, the J call TRBJ1-6, with 8 bases matching TRBD1. This CDR3 contains 18 residues. Germline trimming cut 0 bases from V and 4 bases from J; bases unmatched to any gene: 11. The germline gives CDR1 DFQATT, CDR2 SNEGSKA (reference sequence). The DNA of the CDR3 is TGCAGTGCTAGAGATCCTGCCCTTACAGGGGGGTATAATTCACCCCTCCACTTT. Its protein product is CSARDPALTGGYNSPLHF.

The chain is built from TRBV7-8 and TRBJ2-7; TRBD2 might be the D (5 bases). CDR1 SGHVS and CDR2 FQNEAQ come from the germline V gene. The CDR3 sequence is 16 residues long. Trimming shortened V by 5 bases and J by 3 bases, and 20 bases separated the two germline ends. The CDR3 DNA reads as TGTGCCAGCAGCCCACTCCTAGCCCCAAATGGCTACGAGCAGTACTTC. Its translation: CASSPLLAPNGYEQYF.

This clonotype was detected many times. CDR3 loop: CSATSLAGGPQETQYF. CDR3 sequence (DNA): TGCAGTGCTACCTCGCTAGCGGGAGGGCCCCAAGAGACCCAGTACTTC. This chain uses TRBV20-1 with TRBJ2-5; 12 bases match TRBD2. V shed 4 bases and J 1 base; nucleotides not matched to a gene: 7. This CDR3 is 16 amino acids long. The germline CDR1 and CDR2 sequences are DFQATT and SNEGSKA (reference sequence).